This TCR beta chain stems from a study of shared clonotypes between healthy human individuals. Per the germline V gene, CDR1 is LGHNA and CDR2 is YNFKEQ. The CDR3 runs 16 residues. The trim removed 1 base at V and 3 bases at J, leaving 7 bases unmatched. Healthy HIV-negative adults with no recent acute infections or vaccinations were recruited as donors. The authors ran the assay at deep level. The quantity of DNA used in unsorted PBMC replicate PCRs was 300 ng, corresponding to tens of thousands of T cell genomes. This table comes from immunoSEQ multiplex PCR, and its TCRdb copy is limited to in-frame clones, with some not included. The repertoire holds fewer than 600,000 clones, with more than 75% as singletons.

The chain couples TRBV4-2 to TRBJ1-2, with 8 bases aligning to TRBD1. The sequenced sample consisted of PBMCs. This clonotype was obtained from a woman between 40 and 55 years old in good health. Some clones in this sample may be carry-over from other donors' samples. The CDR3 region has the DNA TGTGCCAGCAGCCAAGCCTCGGGGACAGGCGACTATGGCTACACCTTC. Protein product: CASSQASGTGDYGYTF.